The 23 T cell receptor beta chains below all came from one sample that was sequenced in a study of early T cells in non-severe SARS-CoV-2 infection. MiXCR, run by TCRdb on the 5' RACE reads, gives a single entry per CDR3 protein. The sample contains over 25,000 distinct CDR3 sequences, 5.4% of which appear only once. Sequenced sample: whole blood. The source is an adult who was a healthcare worker with PCR-confirmed SARS-CoV-2 infection or an uninfected control (not recorded which).

The rearrangement joins TRBV7-9 to TRBJ1-1; unclear D gene. Germline V lookup: CDR1 SEHNR, CDR2 FQNEAQ (reference sequence). V was trimmed by 2 bases and J by 2 bases, leaving 6 bases between them. There are 13 residues in the CDR3. CDR3 amino acids: CASSLTVNTEAFF. CDR3 nucleotide sequence: TGTGCCAGCAGCTTAACGGTAAACACTGAAGCTTTCTTT.

This sequence joins TRBV1 and TRBJ2-7; TRBD2 was called by the table and not checked on the DNA. TRBV1 is noted as a pseudogene. This CDR3 region has 13 residues. CDR3 bases: TGCACCAGCAGCCAAGGGACTACCTACGAGCAGTACTTC. Translating it yields CTSSQGTTYEQYF.

V usage is TRBV20-1 and J usage is TRBJ1-4; TRBD1 might be the D (6 bases). V lost 2 bases and J lost 5, with 6 bases in between. The V gene's germline CDR1 is DFQATT and CDR2 SNEGSKA (reference sequence). This CDR3 spans 12 amino acids. The DNA of the CDR3 is TGCAGTGCTAGACAGGGGAATGAAAAACTGTTTTTT. This codes for CSARQGNEKLFF.

The chain uses TRBV5-1 and TRBJ1-1; D is perhaps TRBD1 (6 bases). Per the germline V gene, CDR1 is SGHRS and CDR2 is YFSETQ. The CDR3 sequence is 14 residues long. V lost 3 bases, J lost 0 bases, and 9 bases lay in between. The CDR3, as DNA: TGCGCCAGCAGCTCGGGACACATGAACACTGAAGCTTTCTTT. Its translation: CASSSGHMNTEAFF.

In regard to this clonotype: A read error may be the cause here, since a much bigger clone is one base away. J is TRBJ2-7 and V is TRBV7-6; TRBD2 aligns across 7 bases. Per germline, CDR1 SGHVS and CDR2 FNYEAQ. This CDR3 contains 13 residues. Trimming at V came to 5 bases and at J to 7 bases, leaving 8 bases not matched to a gene. CDR3 DNA sequence: TGTGCCAGCAGCGAGCGGGACGGTTCGGAGCAGTACTTC. Translated: CASSERDGSEQYF.

Notes on this clonotype: This may stem from a read error, because a much larger clone lies one nucleotide away. V usage is TRBV6-2 or TRBV6-3 and J usage is TRBJ2-7, with 7 bases that match TRBD2. The CDR3 length is 12 residues. Per germline, CDR1 MNHEY and CDR2 SVGEGT. J was trimmed by 0 bases and V by 8 bases; bases with no gene match: 1. The CDR3 nucleotides are TGTGCCAGCCGGGGGGACTCCTACGAGCAGTACTTC. This translates into CASRGDSYEQYF.

Written as DNA, the CDR3 is TGTGCCAGCAGGCGGGATCCCGTGGTGGAGACCCAGTACTTC. It yields the protein CASRRDPVVETQYF. J is TRBJ2-5 and V is TRBV2, with a possible D match to TRBD2 (6 bases). V was clipped by 6 bases and J by 5 bases, with 16 bases between them. This CDR3 is built from 14 residues. Germline CDR1 and CDR2: SNHLY and FYNNEI.

This clonotype has more than one count but fewer than ten. V gene TRBV11-2 combines with J gene TRBJ2-7; TRBD2 might be the D (6 bases). Trimming took off 2 bases at V and 3 bases at J, with 17 bases between the two ends. Germline V gene data show CDR1 as SGHAT and CDR2 as FQNNGV. The CDR3 is made up of 16 amino acids. DNA of the CDR3: TGTGCCAGCAGCTTATTTATTGGCGGGACTGGCTACGAGCAGTACTTC. Amino acids: CASSLFIGGTGYEQYF.

This clonotype showed up many times. The genes are TRBV19 and TRBJ1-2; 10 bases agree with TRBD1. The V gene end was trimmed by 9 bases and the J gene end by 6 bases; junction bases not matched to a gene: 10. Germline V lookup: CDR1 LNHDA, CDR2 SQIVND (reference sequence). The CDR3 covers 14 residues. The CDR3 DNA follows: TGTGCCAGCCTACGCGGGACAGGGGACAATGGCTACACCTTC. It codes for CASLRGTGDNGYTF.

This clonotype showed up many times. The V gene is TRBV18, the J gene TRBJ2-7; maybe TRBD1 (5 bases). V lost 3 bases and J 2 bases, leaving 11 bases between the germline ends. CDR3 length: 14 residues. Germline V gene data show CDR1 as KGHSH and CDR2 as LQKENI. The CDR3 coding sequence is TGTGCCAGCTCACCCCCAGGGAATACCTACGAGCAGTACTTC. Its protein is CASSPPGNTYEQYF.

On this clonotype itself: The junction shows a germline mismatch at one end, possibly a read error. V and J are TRBV11-2 and TRBJ2-1; possibly TRBD1 or TRBD2 for D (5 bases each). This CDR3 has 15 residues. Germline V gene lookup returns CDR1 SGHAT and CDR2 FQNNGV. The CDR3 spells CASRLPGRIYNEQFF. CDR3 sequence (DNA): TGTGCCAGCCGCTTACCGGGACGCATCTACAATGAGCAGTTCTTC.

This clonotype came up many times. V and J are TRBV20-1 and TRBJ2-1, with 11 bases lining up with TRBD2. The CDR3 is 16 amino acids. The V gene's germline CDR1 is DFQATT and CDR2 SNEGSKA (reference sequence). The trim removed 5 bases at V and 5 bases at J, leaving 11 bases unmatched. CDR3 residues: CSAGLEGLAEDNEQFF. The CDR3 DNA follows: TGCAGTGCTGGGCTAGAGGGACTAGCGGAAGACAATGAGCAGTTCTTC.

This clonotype was found many times. CDR3 residues: CASSWKDTQETQYF. CDR3 in DNA: TGCGCCAGCAGCTGGAAGGACACGCAAGAGACCCAGTACTTC. The genes are TRBV5-1 and TRBJ2-5; D is perhaps TRBD1 (5 bases). Germline values: CDR1 SGHRS, CDR2 YFSETQ. V was clipped by 3 bases and J by 2 bases, with 11 bases between them. The CDR3 totals 14 residues. Full variable domain (missing parts from reference TRBV5-1 and TRBJ2-5): KAGVTQTPRYLIKTRGQQVTLSCSPISGHRSVSWYQQTPGQGLQFLFEYFSETQRNKGNFPGRFSGRQFSNSRSEMNVSTLELGDSALYLCASSWKDTQETQYFGPGTRLLVL.

This clonotype showed up many times. V and J are TRBV6-1 and TRBJ2-1; D gene unclear. V was cut by 3 bases and J by 13 bases, with 10 bases left in between. The CDR3 covers 11 residues. Germline CDR1 is MNHNS and CDR2 is SASEGT. CDR3 in DNA: TGTGCCAGCAGTGATATGTCCGGACAGTTCTTC. Protein sequence: CASSDMSGQFF.

This clonotype was found a few times. This sequence joins TRBV12-3 or TRBV12-4 and TRBJ2-6; D unresolved. The V and J ends lost 3 bases and 9 bases respectively, with 12 bases between them. The CDR3 runs to 14 residues. CDR3 DNA: TGTGCCAGCAGTTTGGCCGGGCCAGTCAACGTCCTGACTTTC. Protein: CASSLAGPVNVLTF.

This clonotype was observed at least ten times. The CDR3 is CASSGDSTNTEAFF. CDR3 bases: TGTGCCAGCAGCGGGGACAGTACGAACACTGAAGCTTTCTTT. This chain links TRBV3-1 with TRBJ1-1; 7 bases are a match to TRBD1. The CDR3 totals 14 residues. Germline trimming cut 5 bases from V and 1 base from J; bases unmatched to any gene: 4. The germline V gene has CDR1 LGHDT and CDR2 YNNKEL (reference sequence).

This clonotype appeared a few times. V gene TRBV4-3 combines with J gene TRBJ2-7; D unclear. The CDR3 length is 14 residues. Germline V gene data show CDR1 as LGHNA and CDR2 as YSLEER. Trimming removed 3 bases at V and 0 bases at J, with 9 bases between. CDR3 amino acids: CASSHRSSSYEQYF. CDR3 in DNA: TGCGCCAGCAGCCACCGGTCAAGCTCCTACGAGCAGTACTTC.

The sample holds many counts of this clonotype. The chain recombines TRBV4-3 with TRBJ2-3, with TRBD2 matching 11 bases. The CDR3 is made up of 20 amino acids. The V gene end was trimmed by 6 bases and the J gene end by 3 bases; junction bases not matched to a gene: 20. Germline V gene data show CDR1 as LGHNA and CDR2 as YSLEER. The CDR3: CASSNPLLLAGGPLTDTQYF. DNA for the CDR3: TGCGCCAGCAGTAACCCACTGCTGCTAGCGGGGGGTCCGTTGACAGATACGCAGTATTTT.

The table lists this clonotype with a few counts. The rearrangement joins TRBV9 to TRBJ1-5, with D uncertain. The CDR3 spans 14 residues. V lost 0 bases, J lost 0 bases, and 4 bases lay in between. Per germline, CDR1 SGDLS and CDR2 YYNGEE. The CDR3 DNA follows: TGTGCCAGCAGCGTAGGGGTTAGCAATCAGCCCCAGCATTTT. It is translated as CASSVGVSNQPQHF.

This clonotype counts as medium-sized. This chain joins TRBV7-9 and TRBJ2-4; TRBD1 is a possible D gene (5 bases). V shed 2 bases and J shed 6 bases, with 17 bases lying between them. Germline V gene data show CDR1 as SEHNR and CDR2 as FQNEAQ (reference sequence). This CDR3 has 16 amino acids. DNA of the CDR3: TGTGCCAGCAGCTTACAGGGAATGGGTGCCGGAAACATTCAGTACTTC. Translation gives CASSLQGMGAGNIQYF. Full variable domain (remainder filled in from reference TRBV7-9 and TRBJ2-4): DTGVSQNPRHKITKRGQNVTFRCDPISEHNRLYWYRQTLGQGPEFLTYFQNEAQLEKSRLLSDRFSAERPKGSFSTLEIQRTEQGDSAMYLCASSLQGMGAGNIQYFGAGTRLSVL.

This clonotype was recorded many times. The chain joins TRBV11-2 to TRBJ2-5; 8 bases map to TRBD1. Germline lookup yields CDR1 SGHAT and CDR2 FQNNGV. The J segment lost 5 bases and the V segment lost 3 bases, leaving 8 bases of the junction unmatched. The CDR3 spans 15 residues. The CDR3 DNA follows: TGTGCCAGCAGCTTTACACAGGGGGATATGGAGACCCAGTACTTC. Protein sequence: CASSFTQGDMETQYF.

This clonotype was observed at least ten times. The V and J genes are TRBV6-5 and TRBJ1-3; D remains ambiguous. Trimming cost V 0 bases and J 5 bases, with 14 bases left between them. The germline V gene encodes CDR1 MNHEY and CDR2 SVGAGI. The CDR3 is made up of 16 amino acids. The CDR3 coding sequence is TGTGCCAGCAGTTACTCCTTCTGGATGACCCGAAACACCATATATTTT. Encoded protein: CASSYSFWMTRNTIYF.

This clonotype occurred many times. V gene TRBV28 combines with J gene TRBJ2-3; 14 positions agree with TRBD2. Germline loops: CDR1 MDHEN, CDR2 SYDVKM. Trimming removed 3 bases from V and 7 bases from J; junction bases left unmatched: 6. The CDR3 totals 16 residues. The CDR3 nucleotides are TGTGCCAGCAGTTTGACCGGGACTAGCGGGAGAAATACGCAGTATTTT. Protein product: CASSLTGTSGRNTQYF.